This TCR beta chain was sequenced for a study of T-cell memory formation after mild COVID-19. Across the study: For the most part, TCR clusters were specific to one donor. Study-wide results and limits: CM and EM subsets held most contracting CD4+ clones; EMRA held CD8+ ones.

5'RACE primed at constant segments yielded TCR alpha and TCR beta cDNA libraries bearing sample barcodes and UMIs. TCRdb processed the 5' RACE reads anew with MiXCR; each CDR3 protein has one entry. Of 150,000 to 200,000 distinct CDR3 sequences listed, around 13% are singletons. The table lists this clonotype with a few counts. Its antigen remains unidentified. Per the germline V gene, CDR1 is LGHNA and CDR2 is YNFKEQ. V lost 4 bases to trimming and J lost 2 bases; unmatched junction nucleotides: 4. The CDR3 is made up of 15 amino acids. Source material: PBMCs or a T cell subset sorted from them (not recorded which). This clonotype originated in an adult woman who had mild COVID-19 (a few samples of this study predate the infection). Cell type and time point are not known. The chain couples TRBV4-2 to TRBJ2-2, with 7 positions matching TRBD1. The CDR3 loop is CASSPRDSNTGELFF. Written as DNA, the CDR3 is TGTGCCAGCAGCCCCCGGGACAGCAACACCGGGGAGCTGTTTTTT.